This T cell receptor beta chain was captured in a study of blood T cell repertoires in COVID-19. Study details: Spain, Italy and the United States supplied samples that represented acute and convalescent COVID-19. PBMCs, B-cell-depleted T cells, or T cells were the source of the cDNA or gDNA that made up the material.

V lost 3 bases, J lost 7 bases, and 7 bases stayed unmatched. The CDR3 is 15 amino acids. Germline V gives CDR1 KGHDR, CDR2 SFDVKD. Sequenced by immunoSEQ multiplex PCR; TCRdb stores in-frame clones only, minus some. The sample has about 55,000 clones, about nine tenths seen once. Sequencing input: peripheral blood. The chain recombines TRBV24-1 with TRBJ1-2; 10 bases match TRBD1. This sequence originates from a man aged 40-49 years with acute or convalescent COVID-19. The CDR3 loop is CATSDPRTGGAGYTF. The CDR3 coding sequence is TGTGCCACCAGTGATCCCAGGACAGGGGGAGCTGGCTACACCTTC.